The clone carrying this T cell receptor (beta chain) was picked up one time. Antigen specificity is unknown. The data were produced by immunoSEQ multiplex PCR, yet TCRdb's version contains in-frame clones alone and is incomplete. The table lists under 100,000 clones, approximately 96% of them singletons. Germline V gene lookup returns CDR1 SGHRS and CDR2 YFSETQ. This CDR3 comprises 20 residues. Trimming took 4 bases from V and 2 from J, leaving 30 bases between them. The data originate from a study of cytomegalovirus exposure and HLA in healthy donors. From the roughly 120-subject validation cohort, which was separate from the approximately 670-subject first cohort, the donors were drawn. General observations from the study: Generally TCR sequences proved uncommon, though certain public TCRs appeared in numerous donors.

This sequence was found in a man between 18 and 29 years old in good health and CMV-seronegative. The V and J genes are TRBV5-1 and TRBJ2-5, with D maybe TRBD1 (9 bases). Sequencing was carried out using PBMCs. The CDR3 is CASSPWPDRGSLAGQETQYF. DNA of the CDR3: TGCGCCAGCAGCCCGTGGCCGGACAGGGGTTCCTTAGCGGGGCAAGAGACCCAGTACTTC. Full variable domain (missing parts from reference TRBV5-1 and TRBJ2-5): KAGVTQTPRYLIKTRGQQVTLSCSPISGHRSVSWYQQTPGQGLQFLFEYFSETQRNKGNFPGRFSGRQFSNSRSEMNVSTLELGDSALYLCASSPWPDRGSLAGQETQYFGPGTRLLVL.